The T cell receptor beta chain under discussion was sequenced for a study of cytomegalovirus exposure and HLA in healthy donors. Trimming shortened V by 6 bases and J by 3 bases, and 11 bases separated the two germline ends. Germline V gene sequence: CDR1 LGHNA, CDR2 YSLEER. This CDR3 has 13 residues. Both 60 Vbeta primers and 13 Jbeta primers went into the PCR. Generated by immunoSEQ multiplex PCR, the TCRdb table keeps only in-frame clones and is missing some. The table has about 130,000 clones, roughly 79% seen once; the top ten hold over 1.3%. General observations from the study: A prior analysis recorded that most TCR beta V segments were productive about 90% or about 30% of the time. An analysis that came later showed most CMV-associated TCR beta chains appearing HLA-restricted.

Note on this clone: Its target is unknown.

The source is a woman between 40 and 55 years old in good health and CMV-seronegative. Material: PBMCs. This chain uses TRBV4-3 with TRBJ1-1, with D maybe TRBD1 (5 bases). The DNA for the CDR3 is TGCGCCAGCAGAAGAACGGGGGACACTGAAGCTTTCTTT. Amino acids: CASRRTGDTEAFF.